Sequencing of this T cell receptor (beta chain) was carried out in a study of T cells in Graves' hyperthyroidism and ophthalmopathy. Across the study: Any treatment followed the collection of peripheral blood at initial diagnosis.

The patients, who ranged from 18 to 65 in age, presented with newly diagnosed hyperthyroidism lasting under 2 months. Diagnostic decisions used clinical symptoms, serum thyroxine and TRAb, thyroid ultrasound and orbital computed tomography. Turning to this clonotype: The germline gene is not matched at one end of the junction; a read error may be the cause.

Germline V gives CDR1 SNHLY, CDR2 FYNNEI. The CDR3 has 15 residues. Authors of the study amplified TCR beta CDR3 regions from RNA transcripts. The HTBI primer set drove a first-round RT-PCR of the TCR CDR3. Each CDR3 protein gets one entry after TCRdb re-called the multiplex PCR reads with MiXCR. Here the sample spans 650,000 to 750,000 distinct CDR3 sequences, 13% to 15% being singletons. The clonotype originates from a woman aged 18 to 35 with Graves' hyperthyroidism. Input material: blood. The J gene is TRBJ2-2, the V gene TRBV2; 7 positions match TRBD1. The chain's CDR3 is CANSNRGLGTGELFF. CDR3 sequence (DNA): TGTGCCAACAGTAACAGGGGCCTGGGCACCGGGGAGCTGTTTTTT.